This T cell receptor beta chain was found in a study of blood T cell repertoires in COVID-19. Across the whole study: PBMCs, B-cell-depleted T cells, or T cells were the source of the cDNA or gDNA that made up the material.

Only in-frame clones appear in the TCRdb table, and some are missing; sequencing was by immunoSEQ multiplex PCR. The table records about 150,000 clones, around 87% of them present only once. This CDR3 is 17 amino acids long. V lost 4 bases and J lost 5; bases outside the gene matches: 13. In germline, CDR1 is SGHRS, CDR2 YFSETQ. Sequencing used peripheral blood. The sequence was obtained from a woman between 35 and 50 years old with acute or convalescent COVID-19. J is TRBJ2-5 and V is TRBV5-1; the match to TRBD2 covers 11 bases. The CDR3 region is CASSREKLAGAPETQYF. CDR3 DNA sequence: TGCGCCAGCAGCCGAGAAAAACTAGCGGGAGCTCCCGAGACCCAGTACTTC.